Sequencing of this T cell receptor beta chain was carried out in a study of T-cell reconstitution after alpha-beta-depleted transplantation in children. Study conclusions and caveats: Surviving recipient T cells and intrathymic progenitors accounted for some patients' high TCRbeta diversity at day 60. Alpha-beta T cells about two months after transplant reportedly derived from several hundred expanded graft clones. Newly made T cells mostly supplied T-cell counts and diversity one year after transplant.

Unique molecular identifiers were used to barcode this TCRbeta library. TCRdb used MiXCR to reprocess the PCR reads, holding one entry per CDR3 protein. Here the sample spans hundreds of thousands of distinct CDR3 sequences, roughly 15% being singletons. Remarks on this clonotype: The antigen is undetermined.

The clonotype comes from a boy less than two years old who had a stem cell transplant for Wiskott-Aldrich syndrome, so the T cells may come from the graft donor. The source material was PBMCs, mostly from graft donor cells, sampled 360 days after TCRalphabeta/CD19-depleted stem cell transplant.

CDR3: CASSFRRTSDTQYF. CDR3 coding DNA: TGTGCCAGCAGCTTCAGGAGGACTAGCGATACGCAGTATTTT. The V call is TRBV7-2, the J call TRBJ2-3, with TRBD2 identical over 8 bases. With 3 bases clipped from V and 6 bases from J, the junction kept 5 bases outside the gene matches. The CDR3 has 14 residues. Germline-derived CDR1 and CDR2 are SGHTA and FQGNSA.